The rows below give T cell receptor beta chains drawn from one sample of a study of human thymus T cells. The assay was immunoSEQ multiplex PCR, and TCRdb's table has in-frame clones only and misses some. Of fewer than 55,000 clones listed, around 94% are singletons. The sample consisted of blood. These receptors came from a boy younger than two with a congenital heart defect but otherwise immunologically healthy. Each CDR3 is given with its conserved first and last residue. Each record gives: clone size, CDR3 length, V gene, D gene, J gene, CDR3 DNA, CDR3 protein. A D gene is named only where the DNA matches it firmly. Clone size is given for some rows only: seen once, a few or many times, or a class if the clone is expanded.

NA	11	TRBV20-1	NA	TRBJ2-5	TGCAGTGTCCAGGCACAAGAGACCCAGTACTTC	CSVQAQETQYF
NA	16	TRBV9	TRBD2	TRBJ2-5	TGTGCCAGCAGCGTAGAAGCCGGACTAGCGAGTCAGACCCAGTACTTC	CASSVEAGLASQTQYF
NA	15	TRBV6-5	NA	TRBJ1-5	TGTGCCAGCAGTCGCACAGGGAGTCCCAATCAGCCCCAGCATTTT	CASSRTGSPNQPQHF
NA	12	TRBV6-6	TRBD1	TRBJ2-5	TGTGCCAGCAGTTCAGGGGGAGAGACCCAGTACTTC	CASSSGGETQYF
NA	11	TRBV28	NA	TRBJ2-3	TGTGCCTCGAGGGCGACAGATACGCAGTATTTT	CASRATDTQYF
NA	13	TRBV7-8	TRBD2	TRBJ2-7	TGTGCCAGCAGCTTAACACGGGGGGAAGAGCAGTACTTC	CASSLTRGEEQYF
NA	15	TRBV28	NA	TRBJ1-3	TGTGCCAGCAGTTTTGTGGGACCCCCGGGAAACACCATATATTTT	CASSFVGPPGNTIYF
NA	15	TRBV7-2	TRBD2	TRBJ2-2	TGTGCCAGCAGCCGGACTAGGTTGAACACCGGGGAGCTGTTTTTT	CASSRTRLNTGELFF
NA	13	TRBV7-2	NA	TRBJ1-2	TGTGCCAGCAGCTTAGAAAATCGGGGCGGCTACACCTTC	CASSLENRGGYTF
once	16	TRBV15	NA	TRBJ1-5	TGTGCCACCAGCAGAGATGCAGGGACCTTCAATCAGCCCCAGCATTTT	CATSRDAGTFNQPQHF
few	14	TRBV10-3	NA	TRBJ1-2	TGTGCCATCAGCGCAAGGGGGACCTCTGATGGCTACACCTTC	CAISARGTSDGYTF
NA	13	TRBV23-1	NA	TRBJ2-7	TGCGCCAGCAGTCATCCTCCGGGGGCCGAGCAGTACTTC	CASSHPPGAEQYF
NA	11	TRBV28	NA	TRBJ2-7	TGTGCCAGCAGCCGTAACTACGAGCAGTACTTC	CASSRNYEQYF
once	16	TRBV28	TRBD2	TRBJ2-1	TGTGCCAGCAGTTCCCTAGCGGGGGCCTTTCGGAATGAGCAGTTCTTC	CASSSLAGAFRNEQFF
NA	12	TRBV5-1	NA	TRBJ1-1	TGCGCCAGCAGCTTCATGAACACTGAAGCTTTCTTT	CASSFMNTEAFF
NA	17	TRBV4-1	NA	TRBJ1-1	TGCGCCAGCAGCCAACGGGATAACAGGTTTTTGAACACTGAAGCTTTCTTT	CASSQRDNRFLNTEAFF
few	14	TRBV4-3	NA	TRBJ2-7	TGCGCCAGCAGCCAAGAGGTCAGACTCTACGAGCAGTACTTC	CASSQEVRLYEQYF
NA	17	TRBV5-1	NA	TRBJ2-3	TGCGCCAGCAGCTGGAATGGGATTTCCGGCGGCACAGATACGCAGTATTTT	CASSWNGISGGTDTQYF
NA	14	TRBV7-2	NA	TRBJ2-5	TGTGCCAGCAGCTCCCTCAGCACTATCAAGACCCAGTACTTC	CASSSLSTIKTQYF
NA	15	TRBV9	TRBD2	TRBJ2-1	TGTGCCAGCAGCGTCCGACTAGCGGGGGAAAATGAGCAGTTCTTC	CASSVRLAGENEQFF
NA	14	TRBV28	NA	TRBJ2-7	TGTGCCAGCAGTTTGCGACGGATCTCCTACGAGCAGTACTTC	CASSLRRISYEQYF
NA	14	TRBV6-1	NA	TRBJ2-7	TGTGCCAGCAGGGCTACCGCGGACTCCTACGAGCAGTACTTC	CASRATADSYEQYF
NA	17	TRBV28	NA	TRBJ1-4	TGTGCCAGCAGCCAACCCCTGACAGGCGTACTGGGGGAAAAACTGTTTTTT	CASSQPLTGVLGEKLFF
NA	15	TRBV2	NA	TRBJ1-6	TGTGCCAGCAGGGGACTGATTTCCTATAATTCACCCCTCCACTTT	CASRGLISYNSPLHF
NA	14	TRBV5-4	NA	TRBJ2-3	TGTGCCAGCAGCCCACCGGACTACACAGATACGCAGTATTTT	CASSPPDYTDTQYF
NA	12	TRBV28	TRBD1	TRBJ1-3	TGTGCCAGCAGGGGACAGGGAAACACCATATATTTT	CASRGQGNTIYF
NA	12	TRBV2	NA	TRBJ1-3	TGTGCCAGCAGGGACTCTGGAAACACCATATATTTT	CASRDSGNTIYF
NA	15	TRBV6-5	TRBD2	TRBJ2-1	TGTGCCAGCAGTTTGACTAGCGGGCACTACAATGAGCAGTTCTTC	CASSLTSGHYNEQFF
NA	17	TRBV19	NA	TRBJ1-5	TGTGCCAGTAGTATGGCCCTCACAGGGAAGGTAAATCAGCCCCAGCATTTT	CASSMALTGKVNQPQHF
NA	14	TRBV4-1	TRBD1	TRBJ2-7	TGCGCCAGCAGCGACCGGACAGGGAAGCCCGAGCAGTACTTC	CASSDRTGKPEQYF
few	15	TRBV10-3	NA	TRBJ2-1	TGTGCCATCAGTGAGTCAACTCCTCGTGCGAATGAGCAGTTCTTC	CAISESTPRANEQFF
NA	14	TRBV19	TRBD1	TRBJ1-5	TGTGCCAGTAGGCGGACAGGGGGCGGACAGCCCCAGCATTTT	CASRRTGGGQPQHF
NA	14	TRBV7-6	NA	TRBJ2-3	TGTGCCAGCAGCTTAGTAGGGGGCACAGATACGCAGTATTTT	CASSLVGGTDTQYF
NA	14	TRBV9	NA	TRBJ1-6	TGTGCCAGCAGCGCCACGGGGCTTAATTCACCCCTCCACTTT	CASSATGLNSPLHF
NA	13	TRBV9	TRBD1	TRBJ1-2	TGTGCCAGCAGCCCACGAACAGGGGATGGCTACACCTTC	CASSPRTGDGYTF
NA	16	TRBV5-1	NA	TRBJ2-7	TGCGCCAGCAGCCCATCTCCCGTCCCCCTATCCTACGAGCAGTACTTC	CASSPSPVPLSYEQYF
NA	15	TRBV5-1	NA	TRBJ2-2	TGCGCCAGCAGCTTGAGTGTGACAAACACCGGGGAGCTGTTTTTT	CASSLSVTNTGELFF
NA	14	TRBV28	NA	TRBJ2-1	TGTGCCAGCAGCTTCCGGGACCCCATCAATGAGCAGTTCTTC	CASSFRDPINEQFF
NA	15	TRBV2	NA	TRBJ2-5	TGTGCCAGCACCTGGGACAGTGGGGGAGGAGAGACCCAGTACTTC	CASTWDSGGGETQYF
NA	15	TRBV19	TRBD1	TRBJ1-2	TGTGCCAGTCGCAATACGGGGACAGGGATGAAGGGCTACACCTTC	CASRNTGTGMKGYTF
NA	13	TRBV5-6	TRBD1	TRBJ1-2	TGTGCCAGCAGCTTTAGGGGGCGCGACGGCTACACCTTC	CASSFRGRDGYTF
NA	14	TRBV6-6	NA	TRBJ2-5	TGTGCCAGCAGTTCCAGAGGCGGCCAAGAGACCCAGTACTTC	CASSSRGGQETQYF
once	13	TRBV9	NA	TRBJ2-1	TGTGCCAGCAGCGTGGCCCAACTGTGGCCGCAGTTCTTC	CASSVAQLWPQFF
NA	14	TRBV4-2	TRBD2	TRBJ2-3	TGTGCCAGCAGCCCTAGCGGGGGCCCAGATACGCAGTATTTT	CASSPSGGPDTQYF
NA	15	TRBV5-1	TRBD2	TRBJ2-5	TGCGCCAGCAGCTTGTGGGCGGGGGAGGAAGAGACCCAGTACTTC	CASSLWAGEEETQYF
NA	16	TRBV6-6	NA	TRBJ2-3	TGTGCCAGCAGTTACTCGAGGCCAGGGAACACAGATACGCAGTATTTT	CASSYSRPGNTDTQYF
NA	14	TRBV5-1	NA	TRBJ1-2	TGCGCCAGCAGGCCCGTCCCTCCTAACTATGGCTACACCTTC	CASRPVPPNYGYTF
NA	14	TRBV7-2	NA	TRBJ1-2	TGTGCCAGCAGCTTAGTATCCGGAGAGTATGGCTACACCTTC	CASSLVSGEYGYTF
NA	12	TRBV6-5	NA	TRBJ1-1	TGTGCCAGCAGTTACGTGGACACTGAAGCTTTCTTT	CASSYVDTEAFF
NA	16	TRBV27	NA	TRBJ1-2	TGTGCCAGCAGTTTATCAGCAGGGGAAAGGGACTATGGCTACACCTTC	CASSLSAGERDYGYTF
NA	16	TRBV5-6	NA	TRBJ2-2	TGTGCCAGCAGCCCTACAGACTTCAGAGAGACCGGGGAGCTGTTTTTT	CASSPTDFRETGELFF
NA	15	TRBV7-6	TRBD1	TRBJ2-7	TGTGCCAGCAGCTTGGCACAGGGGCCTTCCTACGAGCAGTACTTC	CASSLAQGPSYEQYF
NA	15	TRBV6-5	TRBD2	TRBJ2-3	TGTGCCAGCAGTTACGAGCGGGGGGTCTTAGATACGCAGTATTTT	CASSYERGVLDTQYF